These 15 T cell receptor beta chains originate from one sample sequenced in a study of control samples from healthy donors and cancer patients. Sequencing was performed with immunoSEQ multiplex PCR; in TCRdb, only in-frame clones are kept and a portion is missing. The repertoire consists of about 150,000 clones, with over 90% occurring once and the leading ten covering about 2.4%. The sequencing sample was made of blood. Receptor source: a man in his fifties or sixties in good health.

V usage is TRBV6-5 and J usage is TRBJ2-7; 7 nucleotides agree with TRBD1. This CDR3 has 15 residues. The V gene's germline CDR1 is MNHEY and CDR2 SVGAGI. The V and J ends lost 0 bases and 1 base, in that order; junction bases with no gene match: 3. CDR3 sequence (DNA): TGTGCCAGCAGTTACTCTGGCAGGGGGTCCTACGAGCAGTACTTC. Translation gives CASSYSGRGSYEQYF.

V usage is TRBV7-9 and J usage is TRBJ1-1; no definite D call. Trimming removed 6 bases from V and 0 bases from J, with 11 bases in between. The length of the CDR3 is 14 residues. Germline values: CDR1 SEHNR, CDR2 FQNEAQ (reference sequence). The CDR3 DNA follows: TGTGCCAGCAGGTCATACACGGTGAACACTGAAGCTTTCTTT. The encoded protein is CASRSYTVNTEAFF.

J is TRBJ2-2 and V is TRBV28, with 11 bases identical to TRBD1. The germline V gene has CDR1 MDHEN and CDR2 SYDVKM. V lost 6 bases and J lost 8; bases outside the gene matches: 11. This CDR3 spans 16 amino acids. CDR3 region: CASSTPGQGVGGELFF. As DNA, the CDR3 is TGTGCCAGCAGCACGCCGGGACAGGGGGTCGGGGGGGAGCTGTTTTTT.

The chain couples TRBV3-1 (or the pseudogene TRBV3-2) to TRBJ2-1; TRBD2 might be the D (5 bases). Trimming shortened V by 1 base and J by 12 bases, and 7 bases separated the two germline ends. Per germline, CDR1 LGHDT and CDR2 YNNKEL (reference sequence). This CDR3 comprises 11 residues. The CDR3 nucleotides are TGTGCCAGCAGCCAAGCGGCGGGGCAGTTCTTC. Its protein is CASSQAAGQFF.

The gene calls are TRBV5-1 and TRBJ2-1; D gene uncertain. The CDR3 consists of 12 residues. Trimming pared 0 bases from V and 7 bases from J, leaving 5 bases between. Looked up from germline, CDR1 is SGHRS and CDR2 is YFSETQ. CDR3 sequence (DNA): TGCGCCAGCAGCTTGGGAGAGAATGAGCAGTTCTTC. It encodes CASSLGENEQFF.

V is TRBV3-1 (or the pseudogene TRBV3-2) and J is TRBJ2-2, with 14 bases fitting TRBD2. CDR1 is LGHDT, CDR2 YNNKEL, per germline (reference sequence). This CDR3 contains 16 residues. The trim removed 4 bases at V and 6 bases at J, leaving 4 bases unmatched. The CDR3 region is CASSPPGLAGAGELFF. CDR3 DNA sequence: TGTGCCAGCAGCCCCCCGGGACTAGCGGGAGCCGGGGAGCTGTTTTTT.

For the CDR3, the DNA is TGTGCCAGCAGCTTAGCGGCTGTTGGCTACACCTTC. It specifies CASSLAAVGYTF. This chain uses TRBV7-2 with TRBJ1-2; D gene ambiguous. V was cut by 0 bases and J by 7 bases, with 6 bases left in between. The CDR3 sequence is 12 residues long. Germline lookup yields CDR1 SGHTA and CDR2 FQGNSA.

The chain couples TRBV27 to TRBJ1-5, with D possibly TRBD1 on 6 matching bases. This CDR3 region has 14 residues. V lost 0 bases and J lost 6, with 9 bases in between. Germline V gene sequence: CDR1 MNHEY, CDR2 SMNVEV (reference sequence). The CDR3 sequence is CASSLSGGGQPQHF. The DNA of the CDR3 is TGTGCCAGCAGTTTATCAGGGGGTGGTCAGCCCCAGCATTTT.

The V and J genes are TRBV27 and TRBJ1-4; no definite D call. In germline, CDR1 is MNHEY, CDR2 SMNVEV (reference sequence). Trimming took off 6 bases at V and 8 bases at J, with 28 bases between the two ends. The CDR3 has 18 amino acids. In DNA, the CDR3 is TGTGCCAGCAGCAATTACAAGGGATTGGATTCGAGAAAGGAAAAACTGTTTTTT. Translating gives CASSNYKGLDSRKEKLFF.

This sequence joins TRBV3-1 (or the pseudogene TRBV3-2) and TRBJ2-2; D uncertain. Germline V CDR1 and CDR2: LGHDT, YNNKEL (reference sequence). V lost 1 base, J lost 7 bases, and 7 bases lay in between. The CDR3 consists of 13 residues. The CDR3 DNA reads TGTGCCAGCAGCCAAGCCGCGGTCGGGGAGCTGTTTTTT. It encodes CASSQAAVGELFF.

The rearrangement links TRBV6-5 to TRBJ2-7, with 7 positions matching TRBD1. CDR1 is MNHEY, CDR2 SVGAGI, per germline. The CDR3 sequence is 15 residues long. V lost 2 bases, J lost 0 bases, and 4 bases stayed unmatched. CDR3 sequence reads: CASSYQQGSSYEQYF. The CDR3 coding sequence is TGTGCCAGCAGTTACCAACAGGGGAGCTCCTACGAGCAGTACTTC.

V and J are TRBV27 and TRBJ1-4; D gene unclear. Trimming removed 3 bases from V and 4 bases from J, with 9 bases in between. The germline V gene has CDR1 MNHEY and CDR2 SMNVEV (reference sequence). The CDR3 loop spans 14 amino acids. Here the CDR3 reads CASSFRPSNEKLFF. As DNA, the CDR3 is TGTGCCAGCAGTTTTCGACCGAGTAATGAAAAACTGTTTTTT. The variable domain in full, completed from reference TRBV27 and TRBJ1-4, reads EAQVTQNPRYLITVTGKKLTVTCSQNMNHEYMSWYRQDPGLGLRQIYYSMNVEVTDKGDVPEGYKVSRKEKRNFPLILESPSPNQTSLYFCASSFRPSNEKLFFGSGTQLSVL.

The chain joins TRBV12-3 or TRBV12-4 to TRBJ1-5; unclear D gene. Trimming removed 5 bases at V and 5 bases at J, with 10 bases between. The CDR3 loop spans 13 amino acids. CDR3 DNA: TGTGCCAGCAGTCCAACCACAGATCAGCCCCAGCATTTT. This gives the protein CASSPTTDQPQHF.

Concerning this clone itself: This specimen includes other DNA sequences encoding the same CDR3. The J gene is TRBJ2-2, the V gene TRBV30; 7 positions match TRBD1. The CDR3 totals 15 residues. Looked up from germline, CDR1 is GTSNPN and CDR2 is SVGIG (reference sequence). Trimming cost V 0 bases and J 3 bases; bases outside gene matches: 4. The CDR3 sequence is CAWSVRGRDTGELFF. In DNA form, the CDR3 reads TGTGCCTGGAGTGTAAGGGGGCGTGACACCGGGGAGCTGTTTTTT. Complete variable domain (other parts from reference TRBV30 and TRBJ2-2): SQTIHQWPATLVQPVGSPLSLECTVEGTSNPNLYWYRQAAGRGLQLLFYSVGIGQISSEVPQNLSASRPQDRQFILSSKKLLLSDSGFYLCAWSVRGRDTGELFFGEGSRLTVL.

The chain has TRBV10-3 and TRBJ1-1; D gene unclear. The germline V and J ends were trimmed by 4 bases and 2 bases, with 20 bases remaining between them. The germline gives CDR1 ENHRY, CDR2 SYGVKD. The CDR3 runs to 17 residues. The CDR3 protein is CAISGGLNTLSNTEAFF. CDR3 bases: TGTGCCATCAGTGGAGGACTCAATACCCTATCTAACACTGAAGCTTTCTTT.